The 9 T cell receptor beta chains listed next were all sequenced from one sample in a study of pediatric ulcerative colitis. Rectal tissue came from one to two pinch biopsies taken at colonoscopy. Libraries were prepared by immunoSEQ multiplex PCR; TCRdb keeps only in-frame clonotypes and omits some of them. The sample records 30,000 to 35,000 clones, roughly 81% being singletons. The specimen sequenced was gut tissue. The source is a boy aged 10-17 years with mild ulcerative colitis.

The CDR3 is CASRRRKTQAFTSTDTQYF. For the CDR3, the DNA is TGCGCCAGCAGACGAAGGAAGACTCAAGCTTTTACTAGCACAGATACGCAGTATTTT. V and J are TRBV4-1 and TRBJ2-3; D gene ambiguous. The CDR3 has 19 amino acids. The V and J ends lost 6 bases and 0 bases respectively, with 25 bases between them. Looked up from germline, CDR1 is MGHRA and CDR2 is YSYEKL.

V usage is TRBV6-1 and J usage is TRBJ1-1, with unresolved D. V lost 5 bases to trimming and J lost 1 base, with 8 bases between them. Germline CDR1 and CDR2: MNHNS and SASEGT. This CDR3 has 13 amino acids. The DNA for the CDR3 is TGTGCCAGCAGTCTACAACCGAACACTGAAGCTTTCTTT. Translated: CASSLQPNTEAFF.

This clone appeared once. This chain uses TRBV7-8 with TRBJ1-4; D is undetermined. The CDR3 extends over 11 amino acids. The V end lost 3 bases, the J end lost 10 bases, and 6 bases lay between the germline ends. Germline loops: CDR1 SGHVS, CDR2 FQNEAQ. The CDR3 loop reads CASSFYGKLFF. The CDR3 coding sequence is TGTGCCAGCAGCTTCTACGGAAAACTGTTTTTT. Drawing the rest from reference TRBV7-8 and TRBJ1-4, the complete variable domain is GAGVSQSPRYKVAKRGQDVALRCDPISGHVSLFWYQQALGQGPEFLTYFQNEAQLDKSGLPSDRFFAERPEGSVSTLKIQRTQQEDSAVYLCASSFYGKLFFGSGTQLSVL.

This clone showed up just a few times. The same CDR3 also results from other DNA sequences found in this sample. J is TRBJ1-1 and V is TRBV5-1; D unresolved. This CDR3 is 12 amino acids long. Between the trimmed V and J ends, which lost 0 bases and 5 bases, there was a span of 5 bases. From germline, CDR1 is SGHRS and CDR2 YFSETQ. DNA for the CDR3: TGCGCCAGCAGCTTGGTTGGGACTGAAGCTTTCTTT. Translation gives CASSLVGTEAFF.

CDR3 loop: CASSPLAGGGNEQFF. The CDR3 nucleotides are TGTGCCAGCAGCCCCCTAGCGGGGGGCGGGAATGAGCAGTTCTTC. This sequence joins TRBV7-9 and TRBJ2-1; the match to TRBD2 covers 11 bases. The CDR3 loop spans 15 amino acids. V lost 5 bases, J lost 7 bases, and 7 bases stayed unmatched. Germline values: CDR1 SEHNR, CDR2 FQNEAQ (reference sequence).

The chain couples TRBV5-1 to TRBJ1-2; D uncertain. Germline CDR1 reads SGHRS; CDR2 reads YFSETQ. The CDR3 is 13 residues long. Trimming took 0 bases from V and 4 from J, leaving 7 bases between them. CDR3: CASSLGRRYGYTF. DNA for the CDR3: TGCGCCAGCAGCTTGGGTCGGCGCTATGGCTACACCTTC.

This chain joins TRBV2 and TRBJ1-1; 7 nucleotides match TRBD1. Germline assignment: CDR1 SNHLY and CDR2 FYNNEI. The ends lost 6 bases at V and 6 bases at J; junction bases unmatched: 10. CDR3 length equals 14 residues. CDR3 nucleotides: TGTGCCAGCAGGGGGAGCCAGGGGGAATCTGAAGCTTTCTTT. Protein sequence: CASRGSQGESEAFF.

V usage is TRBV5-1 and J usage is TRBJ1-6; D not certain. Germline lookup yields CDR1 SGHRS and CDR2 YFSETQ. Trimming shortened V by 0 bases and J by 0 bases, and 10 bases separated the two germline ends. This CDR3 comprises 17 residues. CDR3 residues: CASSLEPLSSYNSPLHF. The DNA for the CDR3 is TGCGCCAGCAGCTTGGAACCACTTAGCTCCTATAATTCACCCCTCCACTTT.

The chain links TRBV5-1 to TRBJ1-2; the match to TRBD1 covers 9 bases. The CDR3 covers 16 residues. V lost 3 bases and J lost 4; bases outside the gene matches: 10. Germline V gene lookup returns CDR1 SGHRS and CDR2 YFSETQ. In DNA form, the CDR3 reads TGCGCCAGCAGCTACACGACAGGGGGGTATGGCTATGGCTACACCTTC. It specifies CASSYTTGGYGYGYTF.